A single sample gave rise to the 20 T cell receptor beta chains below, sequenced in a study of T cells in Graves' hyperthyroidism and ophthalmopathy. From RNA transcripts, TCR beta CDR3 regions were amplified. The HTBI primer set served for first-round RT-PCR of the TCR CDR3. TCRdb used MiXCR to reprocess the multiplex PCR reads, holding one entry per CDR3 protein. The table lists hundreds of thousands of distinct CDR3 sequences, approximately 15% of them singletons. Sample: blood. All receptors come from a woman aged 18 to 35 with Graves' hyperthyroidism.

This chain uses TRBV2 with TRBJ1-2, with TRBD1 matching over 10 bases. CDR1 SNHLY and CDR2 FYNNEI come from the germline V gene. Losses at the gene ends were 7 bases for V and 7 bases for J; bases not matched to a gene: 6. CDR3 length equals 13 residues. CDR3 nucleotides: TGTGCCAGCAAAGGACAGGGGGAGACTGGCTACACCTTC. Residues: CASKGQGETGYTF.

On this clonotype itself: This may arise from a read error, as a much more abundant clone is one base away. Written as DNA, the CDR3 is TGCAGTGCTAGGAGACAGGCGAGCTACGGGCAGTACTTC. This sequence encodes CSARRQASYGQYF. V usage is TRBV20-1 and J usage is TRBJ2-7; possible D gene TRBD1, 6 bases. Per the germline V gene, CDR1 is DFQATT and CDR2 is SNEGSKA (reference sequence). CDR3 size: 13 residues.

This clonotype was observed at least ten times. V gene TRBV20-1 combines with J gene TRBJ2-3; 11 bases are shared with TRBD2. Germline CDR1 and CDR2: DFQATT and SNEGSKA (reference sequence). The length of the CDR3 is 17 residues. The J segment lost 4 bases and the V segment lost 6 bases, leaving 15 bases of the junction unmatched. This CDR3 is CSARLGTSGRGADTQYF. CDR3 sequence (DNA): TGCAGTGCCCGGCTCGGAACTAGCGGGAGAGGGGCAGATACGCAGTATTTT.

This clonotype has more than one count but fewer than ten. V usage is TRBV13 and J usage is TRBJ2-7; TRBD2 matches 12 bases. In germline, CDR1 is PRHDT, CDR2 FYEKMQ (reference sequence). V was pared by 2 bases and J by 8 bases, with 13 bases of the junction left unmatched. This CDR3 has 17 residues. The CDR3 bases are TGTGCCAGCAGCTTATCGGAGGAGGAGACTAGCGGGAGTAAGCAGTACTTC. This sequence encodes CASSLSEEETSGSKQYF.

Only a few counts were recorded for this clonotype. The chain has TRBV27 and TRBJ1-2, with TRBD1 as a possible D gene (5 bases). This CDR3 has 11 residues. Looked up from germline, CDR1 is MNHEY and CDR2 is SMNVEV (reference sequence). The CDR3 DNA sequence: TGTCGCGAACCTGGGGGTTACGGCTACACCTTC. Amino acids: CREPGGYGYTF.

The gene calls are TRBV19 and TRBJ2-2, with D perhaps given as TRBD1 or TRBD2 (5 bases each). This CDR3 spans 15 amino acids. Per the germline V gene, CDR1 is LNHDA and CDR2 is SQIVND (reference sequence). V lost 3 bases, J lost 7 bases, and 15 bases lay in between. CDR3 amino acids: CASSIPGRSGGELFF. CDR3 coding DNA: TGTGCCAGTAGTATTCCAGGGCGGAGCGGCGGGGAGCTGTTTTTT.

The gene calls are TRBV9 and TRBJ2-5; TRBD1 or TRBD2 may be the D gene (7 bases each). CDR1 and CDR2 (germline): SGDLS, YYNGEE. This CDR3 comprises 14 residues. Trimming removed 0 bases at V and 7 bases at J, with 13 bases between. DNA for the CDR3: TGTGCCAGCAGCGTAGAACCAGGGGGGGGGACCCAGTACTTC. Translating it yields CASSVEPGGGTQYF.

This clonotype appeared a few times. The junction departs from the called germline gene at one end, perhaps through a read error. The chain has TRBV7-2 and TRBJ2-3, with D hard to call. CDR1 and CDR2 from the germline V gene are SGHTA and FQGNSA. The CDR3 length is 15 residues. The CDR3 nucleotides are TGTGCCAGCGGCTTTAGGCCTAGTAACACAGATACGCAGTATTTT. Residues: CASGFRPSNTDTQYF.

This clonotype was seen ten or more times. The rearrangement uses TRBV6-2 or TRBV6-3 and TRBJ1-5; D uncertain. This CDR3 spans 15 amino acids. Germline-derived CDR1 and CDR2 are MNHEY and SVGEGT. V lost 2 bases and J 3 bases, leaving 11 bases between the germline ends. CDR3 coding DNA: TGTGCCAGCAGTTACGGGCTGATAGTCAATCAGCCCCAGCATTTT. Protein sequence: CASSYGLIVNQPQHF.

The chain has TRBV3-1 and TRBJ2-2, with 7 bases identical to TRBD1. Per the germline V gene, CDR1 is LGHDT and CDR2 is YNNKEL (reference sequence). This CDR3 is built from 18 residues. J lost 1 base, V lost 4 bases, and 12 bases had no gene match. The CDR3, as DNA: TGTGCCAGCAGCCCCGACGGACAGGTCTGGTTGAACACCGGGGAGCTGTTTTTT. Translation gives CASSPDGQVWLNTGELFF. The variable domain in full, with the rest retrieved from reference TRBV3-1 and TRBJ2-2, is DTAVSQTPKYLVTQMGNDKSIKCEQNLGHDTMYWYKQDSKKFLKIMFSYNNKELIINETVPNRFSPKSPDKAHLNLHINSLELGDSAVYFCASSPDGQVWLNTGELFFGEGSRLTVL.

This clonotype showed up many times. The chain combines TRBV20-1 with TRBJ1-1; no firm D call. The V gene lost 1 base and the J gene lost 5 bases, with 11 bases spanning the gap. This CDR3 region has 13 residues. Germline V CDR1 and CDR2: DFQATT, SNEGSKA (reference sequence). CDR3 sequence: CSARAWSRTEAFF. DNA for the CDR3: TGCAGTGCTAGAGCCTGGTCGCGGACTGAAGCTTTCTTT.

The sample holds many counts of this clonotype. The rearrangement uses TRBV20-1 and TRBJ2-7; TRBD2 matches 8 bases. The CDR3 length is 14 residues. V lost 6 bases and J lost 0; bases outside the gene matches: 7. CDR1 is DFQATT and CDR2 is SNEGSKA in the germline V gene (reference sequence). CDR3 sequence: CSARLARSSYEQYF. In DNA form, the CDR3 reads TGCAGTGCGAGACTAGCGCGAAGCTCCTACGAGCAGTACTTC.

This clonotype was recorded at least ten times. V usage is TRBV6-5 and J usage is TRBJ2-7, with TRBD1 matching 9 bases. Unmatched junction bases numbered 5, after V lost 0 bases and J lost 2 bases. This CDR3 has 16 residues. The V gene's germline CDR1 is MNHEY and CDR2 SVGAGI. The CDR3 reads CASSYSWTGVTYEQYF. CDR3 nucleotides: TGTGCCAGCAGTTACTCCTGGACAGGGGTAACCTACGAGCAGTACTTC.

The chain's CDR3 is CASSHPGRGTYEQYF. The CDR3 nucleotides are TGTGCCAGCAGCCACCCGGGGAGAGGGACCTACGAGCAGTACTTC. This chain uses TRBV27 with TRBJ2-7, with D possibly being TRBD2 (5 bases). Per the germline V gene, CDR1 is MNHEY and CDR2 is SMNVEV (reference sequence). V lost 6 bases and J lost 2, with 17 bases in between. The CDR3 spans 15 residues.

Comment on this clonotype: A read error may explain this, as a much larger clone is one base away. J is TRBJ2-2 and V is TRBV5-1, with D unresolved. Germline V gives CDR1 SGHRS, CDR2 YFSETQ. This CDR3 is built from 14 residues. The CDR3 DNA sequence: TGCGCCAGCAGCAGGGAAAGGAACGCCGGGGAGCTGTTTTTT. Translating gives CASSRERNAGELFF.

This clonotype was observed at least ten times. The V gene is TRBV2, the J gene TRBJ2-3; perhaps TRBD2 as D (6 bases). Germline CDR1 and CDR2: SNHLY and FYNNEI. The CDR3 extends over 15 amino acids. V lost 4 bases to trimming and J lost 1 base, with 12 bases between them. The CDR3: CASSVPGVRTDTQYF. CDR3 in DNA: TGTGCCAGCAGTGTTCCGGGGGTGCGCACAGATACGCAGTATTTT. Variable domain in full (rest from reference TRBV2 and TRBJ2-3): EPEVTQTPSHQVTQMGQEVILRCVPISNHLYFYWYRQILGQKVEFLVSFYNNEISEKSEIFDDQFSVERPDGSNFTLKIRSTKLEDSAMYFCASSVPGVRTDTQYFGPGTRLTVL.

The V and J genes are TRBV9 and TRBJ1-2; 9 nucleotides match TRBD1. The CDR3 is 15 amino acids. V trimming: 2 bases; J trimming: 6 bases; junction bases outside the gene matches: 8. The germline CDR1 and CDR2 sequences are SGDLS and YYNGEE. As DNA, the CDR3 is TGTGCCAGCAGCGTTAGGCGGACAGGGGCGGATGGCTACACCTTC. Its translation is CASSVRRTGADGYTF.

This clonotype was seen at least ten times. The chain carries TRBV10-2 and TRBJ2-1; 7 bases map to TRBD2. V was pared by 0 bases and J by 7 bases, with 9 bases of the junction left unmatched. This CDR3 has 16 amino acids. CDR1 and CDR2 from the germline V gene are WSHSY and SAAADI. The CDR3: CASSESLAVSRNEQFF. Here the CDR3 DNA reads TGCGCCAGCAGTGAGTCGCTAGCGGTCTCAAGGAATGAGCAGTTCTTC.

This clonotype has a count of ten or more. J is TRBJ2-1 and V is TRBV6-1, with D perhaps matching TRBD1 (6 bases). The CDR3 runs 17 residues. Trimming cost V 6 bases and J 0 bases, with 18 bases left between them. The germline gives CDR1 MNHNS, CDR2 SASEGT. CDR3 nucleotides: TGTGCCAGCAGCCAGGGGAAGACGGGGAGCTCCTACAATGAGCAGTTCTTC. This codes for CASSQGKTGSSYNEQFF.

This CDR3 reads CASSITGTPGGEQYF. CDR3 bases: TGTGCCAGCAGCATAACCGGGACCCCTGGGGGGGAGCAGTACTTC. The chain is built from TRBV9 and TRBJ2-7; D perhaps matches TRBD2 (6 bases). This CDR3 contains 15 residues. The germline V gene has CDR1 SGDLS and CDR2 YYNGEE. Trimming shortened V by 4 bases and J by 7 bases, and 21 bases separated the two germline ends.